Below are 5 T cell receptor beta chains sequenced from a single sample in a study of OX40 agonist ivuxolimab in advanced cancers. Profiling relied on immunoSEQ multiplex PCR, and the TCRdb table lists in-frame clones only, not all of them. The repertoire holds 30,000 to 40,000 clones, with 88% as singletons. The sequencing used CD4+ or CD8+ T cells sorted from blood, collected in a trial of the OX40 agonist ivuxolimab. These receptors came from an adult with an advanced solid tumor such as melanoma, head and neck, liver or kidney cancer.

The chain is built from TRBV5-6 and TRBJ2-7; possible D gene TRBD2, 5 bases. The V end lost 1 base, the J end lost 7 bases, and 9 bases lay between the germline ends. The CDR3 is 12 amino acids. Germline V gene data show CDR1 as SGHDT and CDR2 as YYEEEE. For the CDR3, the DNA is TGTGCCAGCAGCTTGTACGGAGGAGAGCAGTACTTC. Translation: CASSLYGGEQYF. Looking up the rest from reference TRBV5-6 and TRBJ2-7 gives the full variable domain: DAGVTQSPTHLIKTRGQQVTLRCSPKSGHDTVSWYQQALGQGPQFIFQYYEEEERQRGNFPDRFSGHQFPNYSSELNVNALLLGDSALYLCASSLYGGEQYFGPGTRLTVT.

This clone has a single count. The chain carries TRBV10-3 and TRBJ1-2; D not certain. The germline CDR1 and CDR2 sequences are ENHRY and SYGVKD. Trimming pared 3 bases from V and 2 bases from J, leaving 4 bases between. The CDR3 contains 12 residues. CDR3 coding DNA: TGTGCCATCAGTGACAGCAACTATGGCTACACCTTC. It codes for CAISDSNYGYTF.

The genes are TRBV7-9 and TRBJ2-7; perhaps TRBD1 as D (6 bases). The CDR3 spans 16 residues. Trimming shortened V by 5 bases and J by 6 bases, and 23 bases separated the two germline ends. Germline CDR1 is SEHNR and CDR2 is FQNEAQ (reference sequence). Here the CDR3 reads CASSPPNRAGLGEQYF. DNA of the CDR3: TGTGCCAGCAGCCCTCCTAACAGGGCAGGGCTGGGCGAGCAGTACTTC.

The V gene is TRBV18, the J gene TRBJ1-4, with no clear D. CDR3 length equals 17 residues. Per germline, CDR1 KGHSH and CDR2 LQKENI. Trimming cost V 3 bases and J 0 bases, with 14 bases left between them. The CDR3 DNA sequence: TGTGCCAGCTCACCGGCCGGCCACCACTCAACTAATGAAAAACTGTTTTTT. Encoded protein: CASSPAGHHSTNEKLFF.

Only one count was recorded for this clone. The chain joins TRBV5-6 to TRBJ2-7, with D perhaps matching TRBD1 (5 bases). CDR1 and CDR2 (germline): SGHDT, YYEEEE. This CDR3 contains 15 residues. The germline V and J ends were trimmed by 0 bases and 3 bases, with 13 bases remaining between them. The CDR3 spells CASSLAATAIYEQYF. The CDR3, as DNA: TGTGCCAGCAGCTTGGCCGCGACAGCGATCTACGAGCAGTACTTC.